A single TCR beta chain is shown here with its context. The source of the sample is a study of blood T cell repertoires in COVID-19. Study at large: The United States, Italy and Spain were the sources of the acute and convalescent COVID-19 samples. T cells, B-cell-depleted T cells, or PBMCs supplied cDNA or gDNA.

Some clones are missing from TCRdb's copy, which holds only in-frame ones; the method was immunoSEQ multiplex PCR. The sample lists some 170,000 clones, more than 75% occurring once. The CDR3 contains 15 residues. The V gene's germline CDR1 is SGHTA and CDR2 FQGNSA. The V end was cut by 3 bases, the J end by 3 bases, with 12 bases between. This TCR was recovered from a man in his fifties or sixties with active or convalescent COVID-19. The sequenced material came from peripheral blood. The gene calls are TRBV7-2 and TRBJ1-5; D perhaps matches TRBD1 (5 bases). CDR3 protein: CASSFTTRVNQPQHF. Here the CDR3 DNA reads TGTGCCAGCAGCTTCACTACCAGGGTCAATCAGCCCCAGCATTTT.